This record looks at one T cell receptor (beta chain) sequence and its context. TCRbeta library construction was performed incorporating unique molecular identifiers. One entry per CDR3 protein, called by TCRdb with MiXCR from the PCR reads. This table has 200,000 to 300,000 distinct CDR3 sequences, about 12% appearing once. Germline CDR1 reads GTSNPN; CDR2 reads SVGIG (reference sequence). V lost 4 bases to trimming and J lost 7 bases, with 14 bases between them. The CDR3 has 13 residues. This entry belongs to a study of T-cell reconstitution after alpha-beta-depleted transplantation in children. This material consisted of PBMCs from the stem cell graft donor, taken from the stem cell graft. This sequence originates from a human donor who donated a stem cell graft to a child with acute lymphoblastic leukemia. The V call is TRBV30, the J call TRBJ2-1; the D call may be TRBD1 or TRBD2 (5 bases each). CDR3 sequence (DNA): TGTGCCTGGAAAGGGCAGGGAGCGAATGAGCAGTTCTTC. This gives the protein CAWKGQGANEQFF.